These 22 T cell receptor beta chains originate from one sample sequenced in a study of somatic mutations in cytotoxic T cells in rheumatoid arthritis. Here immunoSEQ multiplex PCR was the method, and the copy in TCRdb shows in-frame clones only, minus some. The sample records tens of thousands of clones, about 88% being singletons. Input material: CD8+ T cells sorted from blood. The receptors derive from an adult with rheumatoid arthritis.

The rearrangement joins TRBV5-4 to TRBJ2-6; D is uncertain. The V gene lost 4 bases and the J gene lost 4 bases, with 3 bases spanning the gap. The CDR3 runs to 12 residues. CDR1 is SGHNT and CDR2 is YYREEE in the germline V gene (reference sequence). The CDR3 protein is CASSPGANVLTF. CDR3 nucleotides: TGTGCCAGCAGCCCAGGGGCCAACGTCCTGACTTTC. Drawing the rest from reference TRBV5-4 and TRBJ2-6, the complete variable domain is ETGVTQSPTHLIKTRGQQVTLRCSSQSGHNTVSWYQQALGQGPQFIFQYYREEENGRGNFPPRFSGLQFPNYSSELNVNALELDDSALYLCASSPGANVLTFGAGSRLTVL.

The chain links TRBV6-5 to TRBJ1-2, with D unresolved. The CDR3 runs to 14 residues. Germline V gene sequence: CDR1 MNHEY, CDR2 SVGAGI. V was pared by 2 bases and J by 5 bases, with 12 bases between. The CDR3 nucleotides are TGTGCCAGCAGTTACAACGCCTTTACTTATGGCTACACCTTC. Protein product: CASSYNAFTYGYTF.

This chain connects TRBV11-2 to TRBJ2-1; 8 nucleotides match TRBD2. Germline assignment: CDR1 SGHAT and CDR2 FQNNGV. The ends lost 3 bases at V and 2 bases at J; junction bases unmatched: 6. This CDR3 has 16 amino acids. The CDR3 loop reads CASSLTSGRAYNEQFF. The CDR3, as DNA: TGTGCCAGCAGCTTGACAAGCGGGAGAGCCTACAATGAGCAGTTCTTC.

The count of this clone is one. V usage is TRBV19 and J usage is TRBJ2-3; D not resolved. The V gene's germline CDR1 is LNHDA and CDR2 SQIVND (reference sequence). The V end was cut by 3 bases, the J end by 0 bases, with 4 bases between. There are 13 residues in the CDR3. The CDR3 loop reads CASSMGSTDTQYF. The CDR3 bases are TGTGCCAGTAGTATGGGGAGCACAGATACGCAGTATTTT.

The gene calls are TRBV7-9 and TRBJ2-1; D might be TRBD2 (5 bases). Germline CDR1 is SEHNR and CDR2 is FQNEAQ (reference sequence). V gave up 5 bases and J gave up 8 bases, with 22 bases separating them. The CDR3 is 16 amino acids. The CDR3 sequence is CASSPPGGSSRYEQFF. The CDR3 nucleotides are TGTGCCAGCAGCCCGCCTGGAGGTTCTTCTAGGTATGAGCAGTTCTTC.

The chain is built from TRBV6-6 and TRBJ2-5; D is unresolved. Germline V gene lookup returns CDR1 MNHNY and CDR2 SVGAGI (reference sequence). The CDR3 spans 13 residues. Trimming took off 0 bases at V and 0 bases at J, with 2 bases between the two ends. In DNA, the CDR3 is TGTGCCAGCAGTTACTCAAACCAAGAGACCCAGTACTTC. As protein: CASSYSNQETQYF.

As concerns this clone: The DNA is left out, because the CDR3 cannot be placed on it with certainty; the CDR3 is given as TCRdb lists it. The V gene is TRBV4-1, the J gene TRBJ2-5; the table's D gene call, TRBD2, was not cross checked with the DNA. CDR1 and CDR2 from the germline V gene are MGHRA and YSYEKL. The CDR3 sequence runs 16 residues, both termini included. CDR3 amino acids: CASSLQRGGSQETQYF.

This clone was counted a single time. This chain uses TRBV28 with TRBJ1-1; tentative D call: TRBD1 (6 bases). The CDR3 sequence is 16 residues long. With 1 base removed from V and 4 bases from J, the gap between germline ends came to 16 bases. CDR1 is MDHEN and CDR2 is SYDVKM in the germline V gene. DNA for the CDR3: TGTGCCAGCAGTTTATTGGCGGGGGGGCGCGCCACTGAAGCTTTCTTT. Residues: CASSLLAGGRATEAFF.

This clone has a single count. CDR3 bases: TGTGCCAGCAGCGCCGGACTAGCGGGAACCTACGAGCAGTACTTC. It encodes CASSAGLAGTYEQYF. The chain is built from TRBV9 and TRBJ2-7, with TRBD2 matching 12 bases. The J segment lost 2 bases and the V segment lost 3 bases, leaving 3 bases of the junction unmatched. CDR3 length: 15 amino acids. Germline CDR1 and CDR2: SGDLS and YYNGEE.

V is TRBV7-9 and J is TRBJ1-2; D is unclear. The CDR3 sequence is 15 residues long. Germline lookup yields CDR1 SEHNR and CDR2 FQNEAQ (reference sequence). V gave up 5 bases and J gave up 8 bases, with 21 bases separating them. The CDR3 is CASSEDARAFVGYTF. CDR3 coding DNA: TGTGCCAGCAGCGAGGACGCAAGAGCCTTTGTGGGCTACACCTTC.

The chain employs TRBV19 and TRBJ2-3, with 13 positions matching TRBD2. Germline lookup yields CDR1 LNHDA and CDR2 SQIVND (reference sequence). V trimming: 5 bases; J trimming: 0 bases; junction bases outside the gene matches: 11. The CDR3 is made up of 19 amino acids. The CDR3 spells CASSSHWTSGGPSTDTQYF. The CDR3 DNA reads TGTGCCAGTAGTTCGCATTGGACTAGCGGGGGACCTAGCACAGATACGCAGTATTTT. Looking up the rest from reference TRBV19 and TRBJ2-3 gives the full variable domain: DGGITQSPKYLFRKEGQNVTLSCEQNLNHDAMYWYRQDPGQGLRLIYYSQIVNDFQKGDIAEGYSVSREKKESFPLTVTSAQKNPTAFYLCASSSHWTSGGPSTDTQYFGPGTRLTVL.

This clone was detected a few times. V gene TRBV5-1 combines with J gene TRBJ1-1; 9 nucleotides agree with TRBD1. Germline V gene sequence: CDR1 SGHRS, CDR2 YFSETQ. This CDR3 is built from 17 residues. Trimming took 4 bases from V and 5 from J; bases not matched to a gene: 15. The CDR3 reads CASSPDPGQGLVTEAFF. Written as DNA, the CDR3 is TGCGCCAGCAGCCCGGATCCGGGACAGGGCCTGGTAACTGAAGCTTTCTTT.

V is TRBV11-2 and J is TRBJ2-1; 9 bases are shared with TRBD2. This CDR3 spans 15 amino acids. V shed 1 base and J 4 bases; nucleotides not matched to a gene: 2. CDR1 is SGHAT, CDR2 FQNNGV, per germline. The CDR3 protein is CASSLGLAGYNEQFF. In nucleotides, the CDR3 is TGTGCCAGCAGCTTAGGTCTAGCGGGGTACAATGAGCAGTTCTTC.

The rearrangement uses TRBV7-3 and TRBJ2-2; 8 bases are a match to TRBD1. This CDR3 comprises 15 residues. With V trimmed by 4 bases and J by 3 bases, 4 bases remained unmatched. CDR1 and CDR2 (germline): SGHTA, FQGTGA. In DNA form, the CDR3 reads TGTGCCAGCAGCTCTGGGACAGGAGACACCGGGGAGCTGTTTTTT. Its translation: CASSSGTGDTGELFF.

This chain joins TRBV10-3 and TRBJ2-5, with unresolved D. Looked up from germline, CDR1 is ENHRY and CDR2 is SYGVKD. V lost 0 bases and J lost 4, with 12 bases in between. The CDR3 spans 15 residues. This chain's CDR3 is CAISESIQARETQYF. The CDR3, as DNA: TGTGCCATCAGTGAGTCGATCCAGGCGCGAGAGACCCAGTACTTC.

The chain carries TRBV6-4 and TRBJ1-6, with TRBD1 identical over 9 bases. This CDR3 spans 15 amino acids. Germline trimming cut 6 bases from V and 5 bases from J; bases unmatched to any gene: 5. CDR1 and CDR2 from the germline V gene are MRHNA and SNTAGT. The CDR3 nucleotides are TGTGCCAGCAGCCGACAGGGGGGGGATAATTCACCCCTCCACTTT. Its protein is CASSRQGGDNSPLHF.

The chain couples TRBV28 to TRBJ2-7; TRBD2 is a possible D gene (6 bases). V was clipped by 2 bases and J by 1 base, with 12 bases between them. Looked up from germline, CDR1 is MDHEN and CDR2 is SYDVKM. The CDR3 loop spans 15 amino acids. CDR3 amino acids: CASSLEAGLSYEQYF. The CDR3 bases are TGTGCCAGCAGTTTAGAGGCGGGGCTATCCTACGAGCAGTACTTC.

This clone was detected once. This chain links TRBV11-2 with TRBJ2-7; D perhaps matches TRBD1 (6 bases). Germline lookup yields CDR1 SGHAT and CDR2 FQNNGV. The CDR3 totals 19 residues. V lost 0 bases, J lost 3 bases, and 24 bases lay in between. The CDR3 region has the DNA TGTGCCAGCAGCTTAGATCAGGGGCAGGGATCATCCAACTTCTACGAGCAGTACTTC. Protein product: CASSLDQGQGSSNFYEQYF.

In DNA, the CDR3 is TGTGCCAGCAGCGTAGATAGCGGGAGCTCCTACAATGAGCAGTTCTTC. Translating it yields CASSVDSGSSYNEQFF. The chain joins TRBV9 to TRBJ2-1, with 9 bases aligning to TRBD2. Germline lookup yields CDR1 SGDLS and CDR2 YYNGEE. The CDR3 is 16 residues long. Trimming took 0 bases from V and 0 from J; bases not matched to a gene: 1.

V and J are TRBV7-2 and TRBJ2-1; no definite D call. The germline V gene has CDR1 SGHTA and CDR2 FQGNSA. With 5 bases removed from V and 9 bases from J, the gap between germline ends came to 17 bases. There are 14 residues in the CDR3. Written as DNA, the CDR3 is TGTGCCAGCAGCCCGCGAGGACGAGCCGGTGAGCAGTTCTTC. It yields the protein CASSPRGRAGEQFF. Full variable domain (rest looked up from reference TRBV7-2 and TRBJ2-1): GAGVSQSPSNKVTEKGKDVELRCDPISGHTALYWYRQSLGQGLEFLIYFQGNSAPDKSGLPSDRFSAERTGGSVSTLTIQRTQQEDSAVYLCASSPRGRAGEQFFGPGTRLTVL.

This sequence joins TRBV7-9 and TRBJ2-2; 13 bases fit TRBD2. This CDR3 region has 17 residues. Germline lookup yields CDR1 SEHNR and CDR2 FQNEAQ (reference sequence). V shed 5 bases and J 1 base; nucleotides not matched to a gene: 4. CDR3 amino acids: CASSQTSGGQNTGELFF. The CDR3 coding sequence is TGTGCCAGCAGCCAGACTAGCGGGGGGCAGAACACCGGGGAGCTGTTTTTT.

The chain links TRBV4-1 to TRBJ2-7; 9 nucleotides align to TRBD2. Germline CDR1 and CDR2: MGHRA and YSYEKL. Trimming removed 0 bases from V and 4 bases from J; junction bases left unmatched: 4. The CDR3 covers 15 residues. CDR3 sequence: CASSQDKTSGYEQYF. Here the CDR3 DNA reads TGCGCCAGCAGCCAAGATAAGACTAGCGGATACGAGCAGTACTTC.